What follows are 24 T cell receptor beta chains derived from one specimen sequenced in a study of T-cell memory formation after mild COVID-19. MiXCR was run by TCRdb on the 5' RACE reads, yielding one entry per CDR3 protein. The data show hundreds of thousands of distinct CDR3 sequences, about 20% seen once. Sequenced sample: PBMCs or a T cell subset sorted from them (not recorded which). These TCRs come from an adult woman who had mild COVID-19 (a few samples of this study predate the infection). Cell type and time point are not known.

This clonotype was counted only a few times. This chain connects TRBV5-1 to TRBJ1-1; D gene unclear. There are 14 residues in the CDR3. Trimming cost V 2 bases and J 7 bases, with 15 bases left between them. Looked up from germline, CDR1 is SGHRS and CDR2 is YFSETQ. CDR3 DNA: TGCGCCAGCAGCTTACGAGGACCGGACGGTGAAGCTTTCTTT. Protein sequence: CASSLRGPDGEAFF.

This clonotype was counted only a few times. This CDR3 is CASSLRERGAEAFF. The CDR3 nucleotides read TGCGCCAGCAGCCTCCGGGAACGAGGGGCTGAAGCTTTCTTT. V usage is TRBV5-1 and J usage is TRBJ1-1; D possibly corresponds to TRBD1 (5 bases). The CDR3 extends over 14 amino acids. Germline loops: CDR1 SGHRS, CDR2 YFSETQ. V dropped 4 bases and J dropped 6 bases, with 16 bases sitting between them. The full variable domain, completed using reference TRBV5-1 and TRBJ1-1, is KAGVTQTPRYLIKTRGQQVTLSCSPISGHRSVSWYQQTPGQGLQFLFEYFSETQRNKGNFPGRFSGRQFSNSRSEMNVSTLELGDSALYLCASSLRERGAEAFFGQGTRLTVV.

This clonotype was observed a handful of times. The chain joins TRBV6-5 to TRBJ1-2; TRBD1 matches at 7 bases. The CDR3 spans 14 residues. Trimming cost V 0 bases and J 4 bases; bases outside gene matches: 2. Germline CDR1 reads MNHEY; CDR2 reads SVGAGI. The CDR3 DNA is TGTGCCAGCAGTTACTCTAGGGGGCTCTATGGCTACACCTTC. This codes for CASSYSRGLYGYTF.

This clonotype was observed a few times. V is TRBV12-3 or TRBV12-4 and J is TRBJ2-1; TRBD2 agrees at 12 bases. The CDR3 has 13 residues. Unmatched junction bases numbered 4, after V lost 6 bases and J lost 10 bases. The CDR3 nucleotides are TGTGCCAGCAGGACTAGCGGGAGTGAGGAGCAGTTCTTC. Translated: CASRTSGSEEQFF.

The V and J genes are TRBV7-8 and TRBJ1-2; a weak D match, TRBD1 (5 bases). Germline V CDR1 and CDR2: SGHVS, FQNEAQ. The V end was cut by 5 bases, the J end by 4 bases, with 17 bases between. The CDR3 runs to 15 residues. This CDR3 reads CASSTTVGGGYGYTF. The CDR3 DNA follows: TGTGCCAGCAGCACCACGGTTGGGGGTGGCTATGGCTACACCTTC.

This rearrangement joins TRBV7-2 to TRBJ2-2; a weak D match, TRBD1 (6 bases). The CDR3 is 18 amino acids. Germline assignment: CDR1 SGHTA and CDR2 FQGNSA. V gave up 3 bases and J gave up 4 bases, with 21 bases separating them. The CDR3 is CASSFQTGLTSRTGELFF. The CDR3 nucleotides read TGTGCCAGCAGCTTCCAGACAGGCCTCACTTCGCGCACCGGGGAGCTGTTTTTT.

V usage is TRBV11-2 and J usage is TRBJ2-4; D is perhaps TRBD1 (5 bases). Per germline, CDR1 SGHAT and CDR2 FQNNGV. CDR3 length: 15 amino acids. Between the trimmed V and J ends, which lost 1 base and 13 bases, there was a span of 20 bases. Here the CDR3 DNA reads TGTGCCAGCAGCTTAGGACAGCATAGTTCAGCGCGACAGTACTTC. Amino acids: CASSLGQHSSARQYF.

This clonotype has only a few counts. V gene TRBV5-6 combines with J gene TRBJ2-7, with TRBD1 identical over 8 bases. Trimming took 3 bases from V and 4 from J; bases not matched to a gene: 9. CDR1 and CDR2 from the germline V gene are SGHDT and YYEEEE. The CDR3 length is 15 residues. This CDR3 reads CASSSYPGQDYEQYF. The CDR3 bases are TGTGCCAGCAGCTCTTACCCGGGACAGGATTACGAGCAGTACTTC.

This clonotype came up a few times. The chain carries TRBV7-9 and TRBJ2-7; D unresolved. Per the germline V gene, CDR1 is SEHNR and CDR2 is FQNEAQ (reference sequence). V was pared by 5 bases and J by 1 base, with 12 bases between. The CDR3 sequence is 14 residues long. In DNA form, the CDR3 reads TGTGCCAGCAGCCCGAGCCAGGTATCCTACGAGCAGTACTTC. It yields the protein CASSPSQVSYEQYF.

J is TRBJ1-1 and V is TRBV19, with a tentative D call TRBD1 (6 bases). Trimming removed 3 bases from V and 6 bases from J, with 14 bases in between. The CDR3 consists of 14 residues. CDR1 and CDR2 (germline): LNHDA, SQIVND (reference sequence). This CDR3 is CASSIASGASEAFF. In DNA, the CDR3 is TGTGCCAGTAGTATTGCCTCGGGGGCGTCTGAAGCTTTCTTT. Full variable domain (missing parts from reference TRBV19 and TRBJ1-1): DGGITQSPKYLFRKEGQNVTLSCEQNLNHDAMYWYRQDPGQGLRLIYYSQIVNDFQKGDIAEGYSVSREKKESFPLTVTSAQKNPTAFYLCASSIASGASEAFFGQGTRLTVV.

This clonotype has only a few counts. V gene TRBV7-9 combines with J gene TRBJ2-3; D not certain. The CDR3 is made up of 13 amino acids. The germline V gene has CDR1 SEHNR and CDR2 FQNEAQ (reference sequence). V lost 5 bases and J lost 2, with 8 bases in between. The CDR3 DNA sequence: TGTGCCAGCAGCCCCCTCGCCACAGATACGCAGTATTTT. Translation: CASSPLATDTQYF.

This clonotype has only a few counts. The rearrangement links TRBV19 to TRBJ1-5; D remains unclear. This CDR3 spans 15 amino acids. Per germline, CDR1 LNHDA and CDR2 SQIVND (reference sequence). The germline V and J ends were trimmed by 9 bases and 0 bases, with 15 bases remaining between them. Written as DNA, the CDR3 is TGTGCCAGCACTACGACATGGTTTAGCAATCAGCCCCAGCATTTT. Protein: CASTTTWFSNQPQHF.

The chain combines TRBV6-2 or TRBV6-3 with TRBJ2-3; D might be TRBD2 (5 bases). This CDR3 contains 16 residues. Deletions cut 7 bases from V and 0 bases from J, with 17 bases between. CDR1 and CDR2 (germline): MNHEY, SVGEGT. CDR3 nucleotides: TGTGCCAGCACCCATACCTGGGGAGAAAGCACAGATACGCAGTATTTT. It encodes CASTHTWGESTDTQYF.

Written as DNA, the CDR3 is TGTGCCAGCAGGTCTTGGGAGACCCAGTACTTC. Its protein product is CASRSWETQYF. The chain has TRBV6-1 and TRBJ2-5; unclear D gene. The V end was cut by 6 bases, the J end by 5 bases, with 7 bases between. Germline V gives CDR1 MNHNS, CDR2 SASEGT. The CDR3 runs to 11 residues.

This clonotype occurred a few times. This rearrangement joins TRBV6-5 to TRBJ2-2; 7 positions agree with TRBD2. V gave up 2 bases and J gave up 4 bases; unmatched junction bases: 4. Germline assignment: CDR1 MNHEY and CDR2 SVGAGI. The CDR3 runs to 15 residues. The CDR3 loop is CASSYDLAATGELFF. For the CDR3, the DNA is TGTGCCAGCAGTTACGATCTAGCGGCCACCGGGGAGCTGTTTTTT.

The rearrangement uses TRBV28 and TRBJ1-2; 10 bases map to TRBD1. Per germline, CDR1 MDHEN and CDR2 SYDVKM. This CDR3 spans 14 amino acids. V trimming: 6 bases; J trimming: 5 bases; junction bases outside the gene matches: 6. CDR3 DNA: TGTGCCAGCAGAAGACAGGGGGCGAGTTATGGCTACACCTTC. Translating it yields CASRRQGASYGYTF.

The genes are TRBV11-3 and TRBJ1-1; tentatively, D is TRBD1 (6 bases). This CDR3 contains 15 residues. Germline CDR1 is SGHNT and CDR2 is YENEEA. Trimming took 6 bases from V and 5 from J, leaving 19 bases between them. CDR3 DNA sequence: TGTGCCAGCAGGCCCGACAGGTATGTTTGGACTGAAGCTTTCTTT. Its protein product is CASRPDRYVWTEAFF. Complete variable domain (other parts from reference TRBV11-3 and TRBJ1-1): EAGVVQSPRYKIIEKKQPVAFWCNPISGHNTLYWYLQNLGQGPELLIRYENEEAVDDSQLPKDRFSAERLKGVDSTLKIQPAELGDSAVYLCASRPDRYVWTEAFFGQGTRLTVV.

This clonotype has a handful of counts. The gene calls are TRBV6-4 and TRBJ2-7; weak D call: TRBD1 (5 bases). V was shortened by 2 bases and J by 5 bases, with 13 bases between the two germline ends. Germline V gene lookup returns CDR1 MRHNA and CDR2 SNTAGT. The CDR3 has 14 amino acids. The CDR3 loop is CASSDIGDSHEQYF. CDR3 nucleotides: TGTGCCAGCAGTGACATCGGAGACAGTCACGAGCAGTACTTC.

This clonotype has only one observation. The chain has TRBV3-1 and TRBJ2-1; 16 bases are a match to TRBD2. Germline lookup yields CDR1 LGHDT and CDR2 YNNKEL (reference sequence). This CDR3 is 16 amino acids long. V lost 4 bases to trimming and J lost 8 bases; unmatched junction nucleotides: 5. CDR3 residues: CASSRGLAGGNDEQFF. The CDR3 nucleotides read TGTGCCAGCAGCCGGGGACTAGCGGGAGGGAACGATGAGCAGTTCTTC.

The gene calls are TRBV12-3 or TRBV12-4 and TRBJ2-7, with 11 bases matching TRBD1. V lost 5 bases to trimming and J lost 4 bases; unmatched junction nucleotides: 7. The CDR3 extends over 15 amino acids. The CDR3 loop reads CASSNTGTGGYEQYF. The CDR3 DNA is TGTGCCAGCAGTAACACCGGGACAGGGGGGTACGAGCAGTACTTC.

The CDR3 sequence: CASSLTGQVTYNEQFF. CDR3 sequence (DNA): TGTGCCAGCAGCTTAACTGGCCAGGTGACCTACAATGAGCAGTTCTTC. The chain links TRBV7-3 to TRBJ2-1; D is undetermined. CDR1 SGHTA and CDR2 FQGTGA come from the germline V gene. The CDR3 totals 16 residues. The germline V and J ends were trimmed by 0 bases and 2 bases, with 11 bases remaining between them.

The chain carries TRBV7-9 and TRBJ2-7; D is perhaps TRBD1 or TRBD2 (5 bases each). CDR3 length: 15 residues. V lost 4 bases, J lost 4 bases, and 17 bases lay in between. Germline V gene data show CDR1 as SEHNR and CDR2 as FQNEAQ (reference sequence). CDR3 sequence reads: CASSSLGASSYEQYF. In DNA, the CDR3 is TGTGCCAGCAGCTCTCTTGGGGCTAGCAGTTACGAGCAGTACTTC.

This clonotype was counted a few times. The chain joins TRBV7-9 to TRBJ2-7; 9 bases map to TRBD2. This CDR3 region has 16 residues. The germline CDR1 and CDR2 sequences are SEHNR and FQNEAQ (reference sequence). V lost 1 base, J lost 4 bases, and 8 bases stayed unmatched. The CDR3 is CASSLGPAGGWYEQYF. CDR3 DNA: TGTGCCAGCAGCTTAGGTCCAGCGGGAGGTTGGTACGAGCAGTACTTC.

The V and J genes are TRBV15 and TRBJ2-7; no definite D call. The CDR3 runs 15 residues. The germline V gene has CDR1 LNHNV and CDR2 YYDKDF (reference sequence). Deletions cut 4 bases from V and 0 bases from J, with 13 bases between. The CDR3 DNA sequence: TGTGCCACCAGCAACTCCGGACGGGCCTCCTACGAGCAGTACTTC. It yields the protein CATSNSGRASYEQYF.